These 14 T cell receptor beta chains originate from one sample sequenced in a study of identical twins. TCRdb re-called the 5' RACE reads with MiXCR, one entry per CDR3 protein. The sample comprises about 520,000 distinct CDR3 sequences, 20% to 25% of which are singletons, and 0.8% to 1% rests with the top ten. The same data also went into a second study, on T cells expressing NK-cell markers.

The sample taken for sequencing was CD4+ T cells sorted from blood. The receptors shown here come from a woman aged 18 to 35 in good health.

A few counts support this clonotype. The genes are TRBV25-1 and TRBJ2-7; TRBD1 or TRBD2 may be the D gene (5 bases each). From germline, CDR1 is MGHDK and CDR2 SYGVNS. The CDR3 is 15 residues long. V was cut by 10 bases and J by 0 bases, with 19 bases left in between. CDR3 loop: CATLNPGTSSYEQYF. The CDR3 DNA follows: TGTGCCACCCTGAACCCGGGGACCAGCTCCTACGAGCAGTACTTC.

This clonotype was counted only a few times. The chain recombines TRBV25-1 with TRBJ1-2; the D gene is possibly TRBD1 (5 bases). The CDR3 covers 15 residues. V lost 8 bases and J lost 1, with 17 bases in between. Germline CDR1 and CDR2: MGHDK and SYGVNS. The CDR3 nucleotides are TGTGCCAGCTCTGATGGCCGGGGCGGTAACTATGGCTACACCTTC. Amino acid sequence: CASSDGRGGNYGYTF.

V gene TRBV10-3 combines with J gene TRBJ2-1, with TRBD2 matching over 7 bases. Germline V gene lookup returns CDR1 ENHRY and CDR2 SYGVKD. V shed 4 bases, J shed 6 bases, and the junction held 6 bases outside the gene matches. CDR3 length: 14 amino acids. Here the CDR3 DNA reads TGTGCCATCAGTGTCGGACTAGTAGGCAATGAGCAGTTCTTC. It codes for CAISVGLVGNEQFF.

This clonotype was detected ten times or more. This chain joins TRBV5-1 and TRBJ1-2; 9 positions match TRBD1. The junction had 4 bases not matched to a gene; V was cut back by 2 bases and J by 8 bases. The CDR3 covers 13 residues. Germline V gives CDR1 SGHRS, CDR2 YFSETQ. The CDR3 region is CASSLQGAEGYTF. Written as DNA, the CDR3 is TGCGCCAGCAGCTTACAGGGGGCGGAAGGCTACACCTTC.

V is TRBV7-9 and J is TRBJ1-1, with a possible D match to TRBD1 (5 bases). Trimming removed 1 base from V and 1 base from J, with 13 bases in between. The CDR3 consists of 16 residues. The germline gives CDR1 SEHNR, CDR2 FQNEAQ (reference sequence). The CDR3 DNA sequence: TGTGCCAGCAGCTTAGATTGGGCAGGGAGGAACACTGAAGCTTTCTTT. Translating it yields CASSLDWAGRNTEAFF.

CDR3 bases: TGTGCCAGCAGGGCAGGGACAGGGTTTCAGCCCCAGCATTTT. It specifies CASRAGTGFQPQHF. The rearrangement uses TRBV2 and TRBJ1-5; 9 bases align to TRBD1. V lost 6 bases and J lost 6; bases outside the gene matches: 6. CDR1 is SNHLY and CDR2 is FYNNEI in the germline V gene. The CDR3 has 14 amino acids.

DNA of the CDR3: TGTGCCAGCTCACCACTACCGGGACAGACCGGGGAGCTGTTTTTT. This translates into CASSPLPGQTGELFF. The chain is built from TRBV18 and TRBJ2-2; 7 bases align to TRBD1. The CDR3 is made up of 15 amino acids. The germline V gene encodes CDR1 KGHSH and CDR2 LQKENI. V was pared by 1 base and J by 5 bases, with 4 bases of the junction left unmatched.

This clonotype was recorded once. V usage is TRBV15 and J usage is TRBJ1-1; D is uncertain. The CDR3 is made up of 12 amino acids. The V end lost 1 base, the J end lost 3 bases, and 3 bases lay between the germline ends. Germline V gene sequence: CDR1 LNHNV, CDR2 YYDKDF (reference sequence). For the CDR3, the DNA is TGTGCCACCAGCAGAGTGGACACTGAAGCTTTCTTT. The encoded protein is CATSRVDTEAFF.

This clonotype has only a few counts. The chain is built from TRBV2 and TRBJ2-3; possible D gene TRBD1, 7 bases. The CDR3 totals 14 residues. Germline loops: CDR1 SNHLY, CDR2 FYNNEI. V lost 7 bases and J 4 bases, leaving 15 bases between the germline ends. This chain's CDR3 is CASTRGGGSDTQYF. Here the CDR3 DNA reads TGTGCCAGCACGCGTGGAGGGGGCTCAGATACGCAGTATTTT.

The chain links TRBV2 to TRBJ2-5; D might be TRBD1 (6 bases). In germline, CDR1 is SNHLY, CDR2 FYNNEI. The V end was cut by 7 bases, the J end by 4 bases, with 13 bases between. The CDR3 has 13 residues. DNA for the CDR3: TGTGCCAGCAATGTTGAGGGGGTAGAGACCCAGTACTTC. This sequence encodes CASNVEGVETQYF.

The V gene is TRBV20-1, the J gene TRBJ2-7; D tentatively reads TRBD1 or TRBD2 (6 bases each). Germline V CDR1 and CDR2: DFQATT, SNEGSKA (reference sequence). This CDR3 spans 14 amino acids. Trimming left V 1 base short and J 2 bases short, with 12 bases between. The CDR3 sequence: CSARGWGATYEQYF. DNA of the CDR3: TGCAGTGCTAGAGGGTGGGGGGCAACCTACGAGCAGTACTTC.

This clonotype was picked up a small number of times. This chain connects TRBV5-4 to TRBJ2-7; TRBD1 agrees at 10 bases. V lost 4 bases, J lost 5 bases, and 12 bases stayed unmatched. The CDR3 is made up of 16 amino acids. Germline CDR1 and CDR2: SGHNT and YYREEE (reference sequence). The CDR3 region has the DNA TGTGCCAGCAGCCCCGAACCGGGACAGGGGTTCCACGAGCAGTACTTC. Its protein product is CASSPEPGQGFHEQYF.

The chain combines TRBV12-3 or TRBV12-4 with TRBJ2-2; a weak D match, TRBD1 (5 bases). V was pared by 2 bases and J by 0 bases, with 13 bases between. This CDR3 region has 17 residues. DNA of the CDR3: TGTGCCAGCAGTTTATTAAGGGGCACCGCGAACACCGGGGAGCTGTTTTTT. Protein: CASSLLRGTANTGELFF.

V gene TRBV7-9 combines with J gene TRBJ2-1, with 8 bases aligning to TRBD1. The CDR3 covers 14 residues. The J segment lost 12 bases and the V segment lost 5 bases, leaving 12 bases of the junction unmatched. Germline assignment: CDR1 SEHNR and CDR2 FQNEAQ (reference sequence). The CDR3 region has the DNA TGTGCCAGCAGCCCGGACAGGGATAGGGCCTGGCAGTTCTTC. It translates to CASSPDRDRAWQFF.